This T cell receptor beta chain was profiled in a study of glioma-infiltrating T cells. CDR3 size: 16 residues. Germline loops: CDR1 MNHNS, CDR2 SASEGT. V lost 5 bases and J lost 0, with 11 bases in between. Using RNA template, CDR3s of TCR alpha and beta were amplified with iRepertoire arm-PCR. From the multiplex PCR reads, TCRdb called clonotypes with MiXCR, one entry per CDR3 protein. The sample consists of over 70,000 distinct CDR3 sequences, about 23% of them appearing once. General study results and limits: Very few CDR3 sequences were shared between tissue and blood.

The sample holds many counts of this clonotype. The antigen remains unidentified. The origin of this receptor is a human donor with low-grade glioma or glioblastoma, undergoing nonglioma brain surgery, or in good health (not recorded which). Input material: glioma tissue, nonneoplastic brain tissue, or PBMCs (not recorded which). The chain combines TRBV6-1 with TRBJ2-6, with D perhaps assigned TRBD1 or TRBD2 (5 bases each). The CDR3 sequence: CASSQGRFSGANVLTF. In DNA form, the CDR3 reads TGTGCCAGCAGTCAGGGACGGTTCTCTGGGGCCAACGTCCTGACTTTC.